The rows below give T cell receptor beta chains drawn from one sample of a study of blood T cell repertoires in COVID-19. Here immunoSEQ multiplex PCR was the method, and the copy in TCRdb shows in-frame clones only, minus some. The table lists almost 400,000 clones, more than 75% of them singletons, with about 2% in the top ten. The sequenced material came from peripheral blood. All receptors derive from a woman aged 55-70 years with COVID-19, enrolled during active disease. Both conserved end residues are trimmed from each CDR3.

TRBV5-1 ASSSGRNYGYT
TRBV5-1 ASRQGANTGELF
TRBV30 AQGRGYTVSGELF
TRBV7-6 ASSPRGSGNTIY
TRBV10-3 AISEAGDGYT
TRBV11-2 ASSFDRERNIQY
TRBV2 ASRTDQETQY
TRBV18 ASSEGTNEKLF
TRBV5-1 ASSFKDRGSTEAF
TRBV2 ASSEAMGRNQPQH
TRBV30 AWSGRDEAF
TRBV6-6 ASSTLETQY
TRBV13 ASIRTSGDEQY
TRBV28 ASSLWRANYGYT